Sequencing of this T cell receptor beta chain was carried out in a study of blood T cell repertoires in COVID-19. Study information: Spain, Italy and the United States supplied samples that represented acute and convalescent COVID-19.

Germline CDR1 reads LGHDT; CDR2 reads YNNKEL (reference sequence). The CDR3 runs 15 residues. Trimming took off 4 bases at V and 6 bases at J, with 17 bases between the two ends. Sequenced by immunoSEQ multiplex PCR; TCRdb stores in-frame clones only, minus some. The top ten clones hold roughly a third of a sample with about 15,000 clones, roughly 76% of them seen once. The sequence was obtained from a man between 65 and 85 years old with active or convalescent COVID-19. The sequenced sample consisted of peripheral blood. The chain carries TRBV3-1 (or the pseudogene TRBV3-2) and TRBJ2-3; D is perhaps TRBD2 (5 bases). This CDR3 reads CASSPRTQFGDTQYF. In DNA, the CDR3 is TGTGCCAGCAGCCCGCGGACTCAGTTTGGGGATACGCAGTATTTT.